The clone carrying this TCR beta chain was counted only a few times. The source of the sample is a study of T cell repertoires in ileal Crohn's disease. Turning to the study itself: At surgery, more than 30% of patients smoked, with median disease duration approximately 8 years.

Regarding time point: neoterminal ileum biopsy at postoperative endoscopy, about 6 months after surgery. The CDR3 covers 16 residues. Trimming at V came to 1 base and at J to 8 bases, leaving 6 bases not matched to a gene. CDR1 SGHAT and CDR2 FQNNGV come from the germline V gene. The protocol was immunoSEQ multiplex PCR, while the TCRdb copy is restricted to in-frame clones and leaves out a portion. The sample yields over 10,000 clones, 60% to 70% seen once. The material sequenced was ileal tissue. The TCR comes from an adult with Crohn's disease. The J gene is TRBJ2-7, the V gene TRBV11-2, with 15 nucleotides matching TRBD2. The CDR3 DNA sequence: TGTGCCAGCAGCTTAGGAACGGGACTAGCGGGGGGTCAGCAGTACTTC. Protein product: CASSLGTGLAGGQQYF. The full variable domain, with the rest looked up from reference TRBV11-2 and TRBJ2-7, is EAGVAQSPRYKIIEKRQSVAFWCNPISGHATLYWYQQILGQGPKLLIQFQNNGVVDDSQLPKDRFSAERLKGVDSTLKIQPAKLEDSAVYLCASSLGTGLAGGQQYFGPGTRLTVT.